The 18 T cell receptor beta chains listed next were all sequenced from one sample in a study of blood T cell repertoires in COVID-19. Sequencing used immunoSEQ multiplex PCR; TCRdb keeps in-frame clones, though not all of them. The sample comprises about 140,000 clones, 75% to 80% of which are singletons, and approximately 9% rests with the top ten. The sample consisted of peripheral blood. Source of these receptors: a woman in her fifties or sixties with active or convalescent COVID-19.

The CDR3 spells CALDRGVNQPQHF. In DNA form, the CDR3 reads TGTGCCTTAGACAGGGGTGTCAATCAGCCCCAGCATTTT. The rearrangement joins TRBV30 to TRBJ1-5; 8 bases match TRBD1. The germline CDR1 and CDR2 sequences are GTSNPN and SVGIG (reference sequence). With 7 bases clipped from V and 3 bases from J, the junction kept 5 bases outside the gene matches. CDR3 length: 13 amino acids.

The chain is built from TRBV6-5 and TRBJ1-3, with 7 nucleotides matching TRBD1. The CDR3 runs 14 residues. With 8 bases clipped from V and 2 bases from J, the junction kept 6 bases outside the gene matches. Germline V gene lookup returns CDR1 MNHEY and CDR2 SVGAGI. DNA for the CDR3: TGTGCCAGCGCTGCGGGGACAGCTGGAAACACCATATATTTT. Its protein product is CASAAGTAGNTIYF.

The chain carries TRBV3-1 (or the pseudogene TRBV3-2) and TRBJ1-2, with D possibly being TRBD1 (6 bases). The V end was cut by 1 base, the J end by 7 bases, with 7 bases between. The CDR3 is 12 amino acids. Looked up from germline, CDR1 is LGHDT and CDR2 is YNNKEL (reference sequence). The CDR3 spells CASSQVRGGYTF. The CDR3, as DNA: TGTGCCAGCAGCCAAGTCAGGGGTGGCTACACCTTC.

This clone was seen a few times. The chain couples TRBV19 to TRBJ1-3, with no clear D. The CDR3 sequence is 15 residues long. The germline V gene has CDR1 LNHDA and CDR2 SQIVND (reference sequence). V was shortened by 6 bases and J by 2 bases, with 14 bases between the two germline ends. The CDR3 nucleotides are TGTGCCAGTAGGGACGGGAGGAGGACTGGAAACACCATATATTTT. Protein: CASRDGRRTGNTIYF.

This clone was observed once. The chain is built from TRBV19 and TRBJ2-2; TRBD2 agrees at 9 bases. Germline CDR1 reads LNHDA; CDR2 reads SQIVND (reference sequence). V shed 5 bases and J 4 bases; nucleotides not matched to a gene: 8. The CDR3 runs to 16 residues. CDR3 residues: CASSWAGGPSTGELFF. In nucleotides, the CDR3 is TGTGCCAGTAGTTGGGCGGGGGGGCCCAGCACCGGGGAGCTGTTTTTT.

The V gene is TRBV7-3, the J gene TRBJ2-2; tentative D call: TRBD2 (5 bases). The germline V and J ends were trimmed by 3 bases and 6 bases, with 8 bases remaining between them. The CDR3 is 13 residues long. Per the germline V gene, CDR1 is SGHTA and CDR2 is FQGTGA. The CDR3 sequence is CASSLNGAGELFF. As DNA, the CDR3 is TGTGCCAGCAGCTTGAACGGGGCCGGGGAGCTGTTTTTT.

This clone has just one count. The chain uses TRBV7-2 and TRBJ1-2, with D perhaps TRBD1 (6 bases). The CDR3 extends over 14 amino acids. Germline-derived CDR1 and CDR2 are SGHTA and FQGNSA. The V end lost 3 bases, the J end lost 1 base, and 9 bases lay between the germline ends. CDR3 bases: TGTGCCAGCAGCTTTCAGGGGATTAACTATGGCTACACCTTC. Protein product: CASSFQGINYGYTF.

The chain's CDR3 is CASSEESGRVYEQYF. The CDR3, as DNA: TGTGCCAGCAGTGAGGAGAGCGGGAGAGTATACGAGCAGTACTTC. The chain couples TRBV2 to TRBJ2-7; TRBD2 agrees at 8 bases. The junction had 8 bases not matched to a gene; V was cut back by 3 bases and J by 4 bases. This CDR3 is built from 15 residues. Germline V lookup: CDR1 SNHLY, CDR2 FYNNEI.

The rearrangement links TRBV7-3 to TRBJ2-1, with a tentative D call TRBD1 (6 bases). Trimming removed 5 bases at V and 4 bases at J, with 15 bases between. CDR1 and CDR2 from the germline V gene are SGHTA and FQGTGA. The CDR3 consists of 15 residues. CDR3 protein: CASSRSTGLYNEQFF. In DNA, the CDR3 is TGTGCCAGCAGCCGAAGTACAGGGTTGTACAATGAGCAGTTCTTC.

The rearrangement links TRBV29-1 to TRBJ1-1; 9 bases match TRBD1. Germline V gives CDR1 SQVTM, CDR2 ANQGSEA. V lost 4 bases, J lost 1 base, and 10 bases stayed unmatched. The CDR3 consists of 16 residues. The CDR3 DNA is TGCAGCGTTGCTGGAAGACAGGGGGGAGGGAACACTGAAGCTTTCTTT. Protein: CSVAGRQGGGNTEAFF.

The chain uses TRBV19 and TRBJ2-6; 7 nucleotides align to TRBD1. The CDR3 loop spans 19 amino acids. J was trimmed by 0 bases and V by 1 base; bases with no gene match: 9. Germline CDR1 is LNHDA and CDR2 is SQIVND (reference sequence). The CDR3 coding sequence is TGTGCCAGTAGTATAGTCGGCGACAGGGCCCGCTCTGGGGCCAACGTCCTGACTTTC. This encodes CASSIVGDRARSGANVLTF.

The chain has TRBV7-8 and TRBJ1-5; D is uncertain. Per the germline V gene, CDR1 is SGHVS and CDR2 is FQNEAQ. The length of the CDR3 is 17 residues. V lost 1 base and J 0 bases, leaving 13 bases between the germline ends. CDR3: CASSLGVTGYSNQPQHF. CDR3 nucleotide sequence: TGTGCCAGCAGCTTAGGGGTGACGGGTTATAGCAATCAGCCCCAGCATTTT. Based on the CDR3 plus reference TRBV7-8 and TRBJ1-5, the full variable domain is GAGVSQSPRYKVAKRGQDVALRCDPISGHVSLFWYQQALGQGPEFLTYFQNEAQLDKSGLPSDRFFAERPEGSVSTLKIQRTQQEDSAVYLCASSLGVTGYSNQPQHFGDGTRLSIL.

This chain joins TRBV7-8 and TRBJ1-6; 9 positions agree with TRBD1. With 8 bases clipped from V and 7 bases from J, the junction kept 6 bases outside the gene matches. CDR1 is SGHVS, CDR2 FQNEAQ, per germline. This CDR3 contains 14 residues. The CDR3 region has the DNA TGTGCCAGCGGAACCGGGACAGGGAATTCACCCCTCCACTTT. Protein sequence: CASGTGTGNSPLHF. Full variable domain (missing parts from reference TRBV7-8 and TRBJ1-6): GAGVSQSPRYKVAKRGQDVALRCDPISGHVSLFWYQQALGQGPEFLTYFQNEAQLDKSGLPSDRFFAERPEGSVSTLKIQRTQQEDSAVYLCASGTGTGNSPLHFGNGTRLTVT.

This clone was seen just once. The rearrangement joins TRBV9 to TRBJ2-5; possible D gene TRBD2, 6 bases. This CDR3 has 15 residues. V was trimmed by 4 bases and J by 5 bases, leaving 18 bases between them. Germline V lookup: CDR1 SGDLS, CDR2 YYNGEE. The DNA of the CDR3 is TGTGCCAGCAGCCCTCTGCATAGCGGATCGGAGACCCAGTACTTC. Its translation is CASSPLHSGSETQYF.

The rearrangement links TRBV10-2 to TRBJ1-2, with 10 bases fitting TRBD1. The junction had 5 bases not matched to a gene; V was cut back by 6 bases and J by 4 bases. The CDR3 contains 14 residues. The germline V gene has CDR1 WSHSY and CDR2 SAAADI. The chain's CDR3 is CASSRDRGGYGYTF. DNA for the CDR3: TGCGCCAGCAGCCGGGACAGGGGAGGCTATGGCTACACCTTC.

This chain joins TRBV11-1 and TRBJ1-6; 7 bases align to TRBD1. The J segment lost 7 bases and the V segment lost 4 bases, leaving 10 bases of the junction unmatched. CDR1 and CDR2 from the germline V gene are SGHAT and FQDESV (reference sequence). The CDR3 spans 16 residues. The CDR3 DNA is TGTGCCAGCAGCTCCAGACAGGGCGCCCAGAATTCACCCCTCCACTTT. Residues: CASSSRQGAQNSPLHF.

The chain recombines TRBV9 with TRBJ2-7, with 8 positions matching TRBD1. This CDR3 contains 12 residues. V dropped 3 bases and J dropped 6; count of bases not matched to a gene: 2. Germline lookup yields CDR1 SGDLS and CDR2 YYNGEE. The CDR3 coding sequence is TGTGCCAGCAGCGAAACAGGGGGCGAGCAGTACTTC. Amino acids: CASSETGGEQYF.

The chain couples TRBV11-2 to TRBJ1-6; 11 nucleotides match TRBD1. Trimming removed 8 bases from V and 7 bases from J; junction bases left unmatched: 10. This CDR3 has 16 residues. Germline CDR1 reads SGHAT; CDR2 reads FQNNGV. The CDR3 loop is CASRKGQGAKNSPLHF. CDR3 sequence (DNA): TGTGCCAGCCGGAAAGGACAGGGGGCTAAAAATTCACCCCTCCACTTT.